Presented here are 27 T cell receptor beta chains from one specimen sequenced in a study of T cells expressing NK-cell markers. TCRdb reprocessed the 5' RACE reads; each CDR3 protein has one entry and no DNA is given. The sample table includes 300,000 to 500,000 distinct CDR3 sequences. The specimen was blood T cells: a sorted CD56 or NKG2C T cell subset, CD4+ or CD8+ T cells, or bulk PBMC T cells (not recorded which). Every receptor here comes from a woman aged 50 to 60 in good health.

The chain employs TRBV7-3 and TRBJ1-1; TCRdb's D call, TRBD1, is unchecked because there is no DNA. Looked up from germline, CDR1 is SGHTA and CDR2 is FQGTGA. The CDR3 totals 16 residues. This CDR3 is CASSLTGTLPNTEAFF.

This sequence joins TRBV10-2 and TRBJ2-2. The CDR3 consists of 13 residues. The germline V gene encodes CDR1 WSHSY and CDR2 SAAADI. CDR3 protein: CASKSGSTGELFF.

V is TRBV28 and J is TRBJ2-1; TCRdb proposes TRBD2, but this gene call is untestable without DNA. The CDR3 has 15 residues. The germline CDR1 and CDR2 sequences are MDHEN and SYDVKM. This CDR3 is CASSLTSGSANEQFF. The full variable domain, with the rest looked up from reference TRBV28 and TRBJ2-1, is DVKVTQSSRYLVKRTGEKVFLECVQDMDHENMFWYRQDPGLGLRLIYFSYDVKMKEKGDIPEGYSVSREKKERFSLILESASTNQTSMYLCASSLTSGSANEQFFGPGTRLTVL.

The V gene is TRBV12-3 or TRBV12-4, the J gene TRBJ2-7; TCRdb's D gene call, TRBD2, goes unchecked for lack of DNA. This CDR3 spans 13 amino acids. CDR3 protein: CASIRTPSYEQYF.

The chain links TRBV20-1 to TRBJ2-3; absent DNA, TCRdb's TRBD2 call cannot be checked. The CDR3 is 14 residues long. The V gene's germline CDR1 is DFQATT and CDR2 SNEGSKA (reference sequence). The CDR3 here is CSARESGRTDTQYF.

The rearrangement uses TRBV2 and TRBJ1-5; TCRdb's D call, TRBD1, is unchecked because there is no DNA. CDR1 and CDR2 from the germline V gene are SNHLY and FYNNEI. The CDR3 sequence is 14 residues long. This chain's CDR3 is CASRGEGAWQPQHF.

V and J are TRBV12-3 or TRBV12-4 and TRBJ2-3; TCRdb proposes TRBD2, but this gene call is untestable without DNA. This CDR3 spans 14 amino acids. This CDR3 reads CASSRTVSTDTQYF.

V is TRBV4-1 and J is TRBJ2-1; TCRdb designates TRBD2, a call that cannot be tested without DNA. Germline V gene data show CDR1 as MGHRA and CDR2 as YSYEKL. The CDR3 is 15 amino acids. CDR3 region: CASSQASGRVSEQFF.

Here the CDR3 reads CATRWTGETIYSNQPQHF. This chain connects TRBV24-1 to TRBJ1-5; TCRdb reports TRBD1, a call that lacks DNA to check it against. CDR1 KGHDR and CDR2 SFDVKD come from the germline V gene. The CDR3 has 18 amino acids.

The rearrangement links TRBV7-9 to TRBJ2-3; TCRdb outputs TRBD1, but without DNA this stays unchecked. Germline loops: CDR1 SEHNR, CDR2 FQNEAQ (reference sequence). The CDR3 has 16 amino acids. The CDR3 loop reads CASSPQTWGFTDTQYF.

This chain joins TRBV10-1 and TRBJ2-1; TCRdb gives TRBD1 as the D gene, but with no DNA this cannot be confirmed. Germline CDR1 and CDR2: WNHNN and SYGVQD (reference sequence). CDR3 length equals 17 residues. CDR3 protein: CASSEGYRDRGSNEQFF.

CDR3 sequence reads: CSAKGSYNSPLHF. This rearrangement joins TRBV29-1 to TRBJ1-6. Germline V lookup: CDR1 SQVTM, CDR2 ANQGSEA. This CDR3 spans 13 amino acids.

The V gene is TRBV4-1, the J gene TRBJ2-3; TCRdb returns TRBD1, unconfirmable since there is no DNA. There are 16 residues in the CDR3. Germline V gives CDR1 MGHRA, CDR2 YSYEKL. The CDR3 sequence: CASSQSPLVSTDTQYF.

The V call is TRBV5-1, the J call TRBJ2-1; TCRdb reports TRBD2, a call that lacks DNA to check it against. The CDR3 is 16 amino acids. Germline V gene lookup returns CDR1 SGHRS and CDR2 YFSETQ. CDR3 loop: CASSFLTSGIYNEQFF.

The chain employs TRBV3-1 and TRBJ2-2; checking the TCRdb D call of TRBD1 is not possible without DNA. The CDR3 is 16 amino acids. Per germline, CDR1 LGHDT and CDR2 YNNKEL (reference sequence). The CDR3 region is CASSPVGQRGDGELFF.

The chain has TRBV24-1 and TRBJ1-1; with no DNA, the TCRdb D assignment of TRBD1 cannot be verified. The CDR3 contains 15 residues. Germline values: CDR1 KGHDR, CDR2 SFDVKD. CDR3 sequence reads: CATSDRGQGRSEAFF.

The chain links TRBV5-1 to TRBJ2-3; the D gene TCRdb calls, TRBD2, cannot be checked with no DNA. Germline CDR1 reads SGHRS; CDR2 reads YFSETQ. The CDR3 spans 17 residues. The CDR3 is CASSLTGTSRRTDTQYF.

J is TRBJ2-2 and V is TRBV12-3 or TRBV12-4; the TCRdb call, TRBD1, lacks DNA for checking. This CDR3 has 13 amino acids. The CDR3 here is CAIQGAFAGELFF.

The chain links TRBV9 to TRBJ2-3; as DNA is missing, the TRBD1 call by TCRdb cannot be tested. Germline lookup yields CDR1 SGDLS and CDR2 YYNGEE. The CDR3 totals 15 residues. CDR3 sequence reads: CASSTRDRVEDTQYF.

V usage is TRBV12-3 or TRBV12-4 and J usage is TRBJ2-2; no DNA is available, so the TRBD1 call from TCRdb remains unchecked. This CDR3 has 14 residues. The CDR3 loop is CASVQRGFTGELFF.

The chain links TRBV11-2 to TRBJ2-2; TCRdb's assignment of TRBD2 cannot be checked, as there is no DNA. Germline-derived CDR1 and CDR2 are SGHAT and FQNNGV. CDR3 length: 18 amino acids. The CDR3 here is CASSPRKPTREGLGELFF.

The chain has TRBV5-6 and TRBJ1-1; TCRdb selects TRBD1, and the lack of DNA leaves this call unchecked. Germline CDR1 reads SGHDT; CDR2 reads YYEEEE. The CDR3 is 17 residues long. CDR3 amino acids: CASSSTRADPRGTEAFF.

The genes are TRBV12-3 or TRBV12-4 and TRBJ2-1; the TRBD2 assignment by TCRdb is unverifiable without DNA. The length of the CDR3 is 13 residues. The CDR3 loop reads CASSGLAGLSPFF.

The CDR3 spells CAISVNTGELFF. The rearrangement joins TRBV10-3 to TRBJ2-2. The CDR3 extends over 12 amino acids. The germline gives CDR1 ENHRY, CDR2 SYGVKD.

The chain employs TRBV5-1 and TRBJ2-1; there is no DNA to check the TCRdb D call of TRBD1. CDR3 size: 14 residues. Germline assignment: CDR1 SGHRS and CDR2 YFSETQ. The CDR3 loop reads CASSLAYQGNEQFF. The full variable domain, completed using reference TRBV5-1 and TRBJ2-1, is KAGVTQTPRYLIKTRGQQVTLSCSPISGHRSVSWYQQTPGQGLQFLFEYFSETQRNKGNFPGRFSGRQFSNSRSEMNVSTLELGDSALYLCASSLAYQGNEQFFGPGTRLTVL.

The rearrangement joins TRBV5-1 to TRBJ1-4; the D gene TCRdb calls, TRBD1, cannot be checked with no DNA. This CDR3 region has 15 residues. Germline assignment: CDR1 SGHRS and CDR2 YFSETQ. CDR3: CASSKDRGFNEKLFF.

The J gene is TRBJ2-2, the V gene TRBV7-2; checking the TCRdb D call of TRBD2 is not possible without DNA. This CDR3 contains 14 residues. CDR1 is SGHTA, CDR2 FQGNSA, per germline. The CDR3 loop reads CASSRGTADGELFF.